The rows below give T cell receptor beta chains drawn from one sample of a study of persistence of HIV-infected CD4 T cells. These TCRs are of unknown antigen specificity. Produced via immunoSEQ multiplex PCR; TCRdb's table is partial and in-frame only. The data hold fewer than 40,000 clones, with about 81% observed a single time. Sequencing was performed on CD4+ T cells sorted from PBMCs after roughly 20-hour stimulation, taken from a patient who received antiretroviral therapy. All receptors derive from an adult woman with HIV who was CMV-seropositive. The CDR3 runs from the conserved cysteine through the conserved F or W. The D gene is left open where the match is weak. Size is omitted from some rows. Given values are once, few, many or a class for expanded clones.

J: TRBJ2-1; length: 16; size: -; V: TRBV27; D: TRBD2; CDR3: CASSLVLAGGYNEQFF; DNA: TGTGCCAGCAGTTTGGTCCTAGCGGGAGGGTACAATGAGCAGTTCTTC
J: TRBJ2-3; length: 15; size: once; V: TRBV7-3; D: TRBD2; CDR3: CASSAAGGRKDTQYF; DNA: TGTGCCAGCAGCGCAGCGGGGGGGCGGAAAGATACGCAGTATTTT
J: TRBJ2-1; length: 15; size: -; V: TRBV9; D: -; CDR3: CASSVEGVYYNEQFF; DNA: TGTGCCAGCAGCGTAGAAGGAGTTTACTACAATGAGCAGTTCTTC
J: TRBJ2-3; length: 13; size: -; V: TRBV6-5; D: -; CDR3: CASSSRPEDTQYF; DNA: TGTGCCAGCAGTTCTCGGCCCGAAGATACGCAGTATTTT
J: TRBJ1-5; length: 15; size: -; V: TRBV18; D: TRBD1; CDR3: CASSQYGTVNQPQHF; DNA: TGTGCCAGCTCACAGTATGGGACAGTCAATCAGCCCCAGCATTTT
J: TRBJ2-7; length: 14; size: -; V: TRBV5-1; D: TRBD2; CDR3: CATGLGGSNYEQYF; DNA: TGCGCTACCGGACTCGGCGGGAGTAACTACGAGCAGTACTTC
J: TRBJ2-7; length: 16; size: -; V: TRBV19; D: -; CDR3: CASSISRATGVYEQYF; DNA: TGTGCCAGTAGTATCTCCCGGGCGACAGGCGTCTACGAGCAGTACTTC
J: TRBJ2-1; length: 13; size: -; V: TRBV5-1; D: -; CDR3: CASSLHYGGEQFF; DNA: TGCGCCAGCAGCTTGCACTATGGGGGTGAGCAGTTCTTC
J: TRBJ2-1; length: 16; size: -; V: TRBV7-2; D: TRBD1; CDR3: CASSLVGTGAINEQFF; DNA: TGTGCCAGCAGCTTAGTGGGGACAGGGGCGATCAATGAGCAGTTCTTC
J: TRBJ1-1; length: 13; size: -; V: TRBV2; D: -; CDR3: CASKRQGGTEAFF; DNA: TGTGCCAGCAAGCGGCAGGGAGGCACTGAAGCTTTCTTT
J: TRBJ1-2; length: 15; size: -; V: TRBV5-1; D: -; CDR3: CASSLGREGIYGYTF; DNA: TGCGCCAGCAGCTTGGGTAGGGAGGGGATCTATGGCTACACCTTC
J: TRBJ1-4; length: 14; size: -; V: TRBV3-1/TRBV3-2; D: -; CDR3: CASSPLGGSEKLFF; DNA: TGTGCCAGCAGCCCCTTGGGGGGCAGTGAAAAACTGTTTTTT
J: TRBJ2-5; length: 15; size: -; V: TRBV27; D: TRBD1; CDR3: CASSFLTGLQETQYF; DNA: TGTGCCAGCAGTTTCCTGACAGGGCTCCAAGAGACCCAGTACTTC
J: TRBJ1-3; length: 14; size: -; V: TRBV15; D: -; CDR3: CATRRELTGNTIYF; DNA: TGTGCCACCCGGCGGGAGCTGACTGGAAACACCATATATTTT
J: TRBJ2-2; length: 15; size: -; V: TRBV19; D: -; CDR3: CASSPQGRYTGELFF; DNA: TGTGCCAGTAGTCCTCAAGGACGGTATACCGGGGAGCTGTTTTTT
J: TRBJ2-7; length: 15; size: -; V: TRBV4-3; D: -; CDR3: CASSQAPGASYEQYF; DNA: TGCGCCAGCAGCCAAGCTCCAGGGGCGTCCTACGAGCAGTACTTC
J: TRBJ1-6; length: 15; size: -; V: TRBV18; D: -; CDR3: CASSPQGSGNSPLHF; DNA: TGTGCCAGCTCACCACAGGGTTCGGGTAATTCACCCCTCCACTTT
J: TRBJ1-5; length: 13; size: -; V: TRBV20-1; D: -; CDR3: CSASGHYNQPQHF; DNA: TGCAGTGCTAGTGGACATTACAATCAGCCCCAGCATTTT
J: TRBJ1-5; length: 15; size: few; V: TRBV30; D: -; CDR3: CAWSVQGRSNQPQHF; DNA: TGTGCCTGGAGTGTACAGGGACGAAGCAATCAGCCCCAGCATTTT
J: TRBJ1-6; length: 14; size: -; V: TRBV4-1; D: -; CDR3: CASSQLGNNSPLHF; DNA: TGCGCCAGCAGCCAATTAGGTAATAATTCACCCCTCCACTTT